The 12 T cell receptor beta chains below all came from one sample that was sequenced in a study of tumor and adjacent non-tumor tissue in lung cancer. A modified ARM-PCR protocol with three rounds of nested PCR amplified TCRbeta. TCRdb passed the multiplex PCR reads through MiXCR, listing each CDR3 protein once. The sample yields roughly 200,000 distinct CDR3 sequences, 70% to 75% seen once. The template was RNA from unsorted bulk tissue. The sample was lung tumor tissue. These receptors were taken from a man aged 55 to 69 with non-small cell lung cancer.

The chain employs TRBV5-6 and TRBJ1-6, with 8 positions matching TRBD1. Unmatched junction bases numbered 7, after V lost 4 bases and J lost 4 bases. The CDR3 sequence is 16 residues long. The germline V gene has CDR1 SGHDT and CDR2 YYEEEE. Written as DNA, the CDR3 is TGTGCCAGCAGCGGAGACAGGGGACGGTATAATTCACCCCTCCACTTT. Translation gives CASSGDRGRYNSPLHF.

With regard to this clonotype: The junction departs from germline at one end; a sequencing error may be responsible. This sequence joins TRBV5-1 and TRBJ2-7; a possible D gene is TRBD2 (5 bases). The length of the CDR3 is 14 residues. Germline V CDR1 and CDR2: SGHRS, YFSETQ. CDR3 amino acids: CTSSASLAGYGQYF. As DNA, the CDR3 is TGTACCAGCAGCGCCAGCCTGGCGGGCTACGGGCAGTACTTC.

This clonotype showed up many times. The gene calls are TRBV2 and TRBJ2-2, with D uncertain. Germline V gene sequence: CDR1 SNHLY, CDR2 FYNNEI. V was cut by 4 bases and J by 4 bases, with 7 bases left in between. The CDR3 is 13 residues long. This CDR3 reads CASSVALTGELFF. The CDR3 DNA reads TGTGCCAGCAGTGTCGCACTCACCGGGGAGCTGTTTTTT.

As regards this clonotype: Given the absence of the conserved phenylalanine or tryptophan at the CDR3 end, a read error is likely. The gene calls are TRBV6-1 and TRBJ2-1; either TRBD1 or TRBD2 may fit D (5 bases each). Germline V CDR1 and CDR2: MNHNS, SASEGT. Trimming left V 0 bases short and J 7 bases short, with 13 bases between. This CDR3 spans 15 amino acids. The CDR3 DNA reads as TGTGCCAGCAGTGAAGCGCTTGGGGGTGCGAATGAGCAGTTCATT. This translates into CASSEALGGANEQFI.

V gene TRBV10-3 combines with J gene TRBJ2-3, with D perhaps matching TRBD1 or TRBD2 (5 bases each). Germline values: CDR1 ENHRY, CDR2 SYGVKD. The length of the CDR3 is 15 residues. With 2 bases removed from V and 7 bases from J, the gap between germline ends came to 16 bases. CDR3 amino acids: CAISEEGAHGNTQYF. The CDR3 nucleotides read TGTGCCATCAGTGAGGAAGGGGCCCACGGGAATACGCAGTATTTT.

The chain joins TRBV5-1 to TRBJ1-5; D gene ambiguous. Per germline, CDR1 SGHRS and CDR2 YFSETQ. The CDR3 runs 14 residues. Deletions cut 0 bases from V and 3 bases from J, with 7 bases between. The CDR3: CASSLGGFNQPQHF. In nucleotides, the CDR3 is TGCGCCAGCAGCTTGGGAGGGTTCAATCAGCCCCAGCATTTT.

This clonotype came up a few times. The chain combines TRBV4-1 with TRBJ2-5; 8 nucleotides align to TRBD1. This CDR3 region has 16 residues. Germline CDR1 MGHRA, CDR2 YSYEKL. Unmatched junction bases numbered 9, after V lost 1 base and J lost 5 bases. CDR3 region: CASSQGSRGLRETQYF. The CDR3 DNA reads TGCGCCAGCAGCCAAGGAAGCAGGGGGCTACGGGAGACCCAGTACTTC.

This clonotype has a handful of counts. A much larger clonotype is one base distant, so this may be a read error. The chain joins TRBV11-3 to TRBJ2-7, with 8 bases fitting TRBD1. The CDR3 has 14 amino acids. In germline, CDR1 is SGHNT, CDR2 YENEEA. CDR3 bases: TGTGCCTGCAGCCTACTCAGGGGGCCCGGCGAGCAGTACTTC. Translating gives CACSLLRGPGEQYF.

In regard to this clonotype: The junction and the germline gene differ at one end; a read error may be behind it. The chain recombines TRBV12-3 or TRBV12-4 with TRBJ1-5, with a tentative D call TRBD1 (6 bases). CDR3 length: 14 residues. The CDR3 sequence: CASCLGGGGQSQHF. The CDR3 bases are TGTGCCAGCTGTTTGGGCGGGGGTGGACAGTCCCAGCATTTT.

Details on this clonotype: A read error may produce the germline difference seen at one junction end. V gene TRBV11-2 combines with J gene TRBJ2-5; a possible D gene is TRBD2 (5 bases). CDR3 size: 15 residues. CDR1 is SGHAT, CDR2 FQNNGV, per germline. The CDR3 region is CASRSDVSFGETQYF. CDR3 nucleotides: TGTGCCAGCAGATCGGATGTTTCTTTTGGGGAGACCCAATACTTC.

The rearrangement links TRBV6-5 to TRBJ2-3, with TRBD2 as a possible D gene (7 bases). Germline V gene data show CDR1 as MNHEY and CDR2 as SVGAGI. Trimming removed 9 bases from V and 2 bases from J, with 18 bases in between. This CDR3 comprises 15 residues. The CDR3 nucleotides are TGTGCCAGGAGGAGGGGGACTACCAACACAGATACGCAGTATTTT. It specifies CARRRGTTNTDTQYF.

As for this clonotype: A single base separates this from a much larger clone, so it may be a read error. CDR3: CSARSPGGQEIQYF. The CDR3 DNA reads TGCAGTGCTAGAAGCCCAGGGGGCCAAGAGATCCAGTACTTC. The gene calls are TRBV20-1 and TRBJ2-5, with TRBD1 identical over 8 bases. This CDR3 comprises 14 residues. CDR1 is DFQATT, CDR2 SNEGSKA, per germline (reference sequence).